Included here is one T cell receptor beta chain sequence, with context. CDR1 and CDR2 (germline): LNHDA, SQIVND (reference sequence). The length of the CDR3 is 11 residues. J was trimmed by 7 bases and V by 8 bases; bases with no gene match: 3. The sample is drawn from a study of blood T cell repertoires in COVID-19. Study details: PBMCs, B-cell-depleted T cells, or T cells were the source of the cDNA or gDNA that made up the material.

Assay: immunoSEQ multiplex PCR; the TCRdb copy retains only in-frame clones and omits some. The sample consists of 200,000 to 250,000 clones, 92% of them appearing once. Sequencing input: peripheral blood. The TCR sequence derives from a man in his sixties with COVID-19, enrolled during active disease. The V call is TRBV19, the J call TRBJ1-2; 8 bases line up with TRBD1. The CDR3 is CASDRGFGYTF. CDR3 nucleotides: TGTGCCAGTGACAGGGGTTTTGGCTACACCTTC. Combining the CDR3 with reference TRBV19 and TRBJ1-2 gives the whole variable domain DGGITQSPKYLFRKEGQNVTLSCEQNLNHDAMYWYRQDPGQGLRLIYYSQIVNDFQKGDIAEGYSVSREKKESFPLTVTSAQKNPTAFYLCASDRGFGYTFGSGTRLTVV.